The rows below give T cell receptor beta chains drawn from one sample of a study of blood T cell repertoires in COVID-19. The method was immunoSEQ multiplex PCR; TCRdb's version includes in-frame clones alone and lacks a portion of them. The sample contains about 110,000 clones, 86% of which appear only once. What was sequenced was peripheral blood. The receptors here all came from a man between 35 and 55 years old with acute or convalescent COVID-19. Both conserved end residues are part of each CDR3. A D gene is named only where the DNA matches it firmly. Size values are once, few and many counts, or a class for expanded clones, and some rows have none.

TRBD1,TRBV5-6,TRBJ1-2,once,CASSRDRALYGYTF,TGTGCCAGCAGCCGGGACAGGGCCCTCTATGGCTACACCTTC
TRBD1,TRBV4-1,TRBJ1-2,-,CASSQDSGGGYGYTF,TGCGCCAGCAGCCAAGATTCAGGGGGCGGCTATGGCTACACCTTC
TRBD2,TRBV5-1,TRBJ2-3,-,CASSHGTSGRASDTQYF,TGCGCCAGCAGCCACGGGACTAGCGGGAGGGCCTCAGATACGCAGTATTTT
-,TRBV2,TRBJ1-3,few,CASSEALQGRAGNTIYF,TGTGCCAGCAGTGAAGCGCTTCAGGGTAGGGCTGGAAACACCATATATTTT
-,TRBV29-1,TRBJ2-5,-,CSVVGGDETQYF,TGCAGCGTTGTAGGAGGGGATGAGACCCAGTACTTC
TRBD1,TRBV4-2,TRBJ1-1,-,CASSLWTGGRGNTEAFF,TGTGCCAGCAGCCTCTGGACAGGGGGCCGGGGGAACACTGAAGCTTTCTTT
-,TRBV5-6,TRBJ2-7,-,CASSFEGGSLDEQYF,TGTGCCAGCAGCTTTGAAGGTGGGAGTCTCGACGAGCAGTACTTC
-,TRBV11-3,TRBJ2-5,medium-sized,CASSLVPGKTQYF,TGTGCCAGCAGCTTAGTACCGGGAAAGACCCAGTACTTC
-,TRBV19,TRBJ1-1,once,CASKGGGRNTEAFF,TGTGCCAGTAAGGGAGGAGGGCGCAACACTGAAGCTTTCTTT
-,TRBV12-3/TRBV12-4,TRBJ2-3,-,CASSFEGTTQYF,TGTGCCAGCAGTTTCGAGGGGACAACGCAGTATTTT
TRBD1,TRBV6-4,TRBJ1-2,-,CASSDTGVRGYTF,TGTGCCAGCAGTGATACAGGGGTGAGAGGCTACACCTTC
-,TRBV4-2,TRBJ1-2,-,CASSQEQRDYGYTF,TGTGCCAGCAGCCAAGAACAACGGGACTATGGCTACACCTTC
-,TRBV6-2/TRBV6-3,TRBJ1-3,-,CASSYIRGNTIYF,TGTGCCAGCAGTTACATTCGGGGAAACACCATATATTTT
-,TRBV12-5,TRBJ1-1,-,CASGPRGSTEAFF,TGTGCTAGTGGCCCGCGTGGGAGCACTGAAGCTTTCTTT
-,TRBV23-1,TRBJ1-1,-,CASSQWGPCKIKAFF,TGCGCCAGCAGTCAATGGGGCCCATGTAAGATAAAAGCTTTCTTT
-,TRBV7-9,TRBJ1-1,-,CASSRPDSNTEAFF,TGTGCCAGCAGCCGCCCGGACAGCAACACTGAAGCTTTCTTT
-,TRBV6-6,TRBJ1-1,-,CASSPMAGTWGTEAFF,TGTGCCAGCAGCCCAATGGCGGGGACCTGGGGCACTGAAGCTTTCTTT
-,TRBV4-3,TRBJ1-6,-,CASSQDRDYNSPLHF,TGCGCCAGCAGCCAAGACCGCGACTATAATTCACCCCTCCACTTT
TRBD2,TRBV7-9,TRBJ2-1,-,CASSSTSGSSNEQFF,TGTGCCAGCAGCTCGACTAGCGGGAGCTCGAATGAGCAGTTCTTC
TRBD1,TRBV11-3,TRBJ2-3,-,CASSRRTGDDTQYF,TGTGCCAGCAGCAGACGGACAGGGGATGATACGCAGTATTTT
TRBD2,TRBV3-1/TRBV3-2,TRBJ2-1,few,CASSQAGRGNEQFF,TGTGCCAGCAGCCAAGCGGGGCGGGGGAATGAGCAGTTCTTC
TRBD1,TRBV9,TRBJ2-1,-,CASSARQGPNEQFF,TGTGCCAGCAGCGCCAGACAGGGCCCCAATGAGCAGTTCTTC
TRBD2,TRBV4-3,TRBJ2-3,-,CASRERGTSTDTQYF,TGCGCCAGCAGAGAGCGGGGGACTAGCACAGATACGCAGTATTTT
TRBD1,TRBV5-1,TRBJ2-1,-,CASSLGGGHYPGDEQFF,TGCGCCAGCAGCTTGGGAGGGGGCCACTATCCAGGGGATGAGCAGTTCTTC
-,TRBV5-4,TRBJ1-2,few,CASSLMQGDNYGYTF,TGTGCCAGCAGCTTGATGCAGGGCGATAACTATGGCTACACCTTC
TRBD2,TRBV6-2/TRBV6-3,TRBJ2-5,once,CASSIAGGRETQYF,TGTGCCAGCAGTATAGCGGGGGGCCGGGAGACCCAGTACTTC
-,TRBV7-8,TRBJ1-2,-,CASSPGRNYGYTF,TGTGCCAGCAGCCCCGGTCGGAACTATGGCTACACCTTC